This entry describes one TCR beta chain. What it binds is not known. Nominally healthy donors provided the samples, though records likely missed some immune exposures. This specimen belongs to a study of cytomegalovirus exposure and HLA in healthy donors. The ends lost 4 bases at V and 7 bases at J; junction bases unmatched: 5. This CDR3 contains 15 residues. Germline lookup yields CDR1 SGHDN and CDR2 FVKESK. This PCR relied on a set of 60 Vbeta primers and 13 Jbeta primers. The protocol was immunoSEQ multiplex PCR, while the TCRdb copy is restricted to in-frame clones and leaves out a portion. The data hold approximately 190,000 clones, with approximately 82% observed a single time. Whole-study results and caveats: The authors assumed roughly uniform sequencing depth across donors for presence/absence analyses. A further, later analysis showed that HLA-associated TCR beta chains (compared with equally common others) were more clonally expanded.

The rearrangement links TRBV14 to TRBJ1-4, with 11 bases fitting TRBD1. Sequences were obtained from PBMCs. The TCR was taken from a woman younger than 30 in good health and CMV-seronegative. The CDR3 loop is CASSRFGQGAEKLFF. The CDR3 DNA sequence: TGTGCCAGCAGCCGTTTTGGACAGGGGGCTGAAAAACTGTTTTTT.